Below, 22 T cell receptor beta chains from the same sample are listed, as sequenced in a study of T cell responses to AZD1222 COVID-19 vaccine. The repertoire was sequenced with immunoSEQ multiplex PCR; TCRdb's copy has only in-frame clones and lacks some. The sample records 100,000 or so clones, just over 85% being singletons. The source was peripheral blood, collected 28 days after the second AZD1222 dose. The receptors stem from an adult who received the AZD1222 COVID-19 vaccine.

The chain recombines TRBV15 with TRBJ2-6, with unresolved D. CDR1 and CDR2 from the germline V gene are LNHNV and YYDKDF (reference sequence). The CDR3 runs to 15 residues. V lost 6 bases and J lost 0, with 9 bases in between. This CDR3 reads CATSRHPSGANVLTF. The CDR3 DNA reads as TGTGCCACCAGTAGACATCCCTCTGGGGCCAACGTCCTGACTTTC.

V gene TRBV6-5 combines with J gene TRBJ2-3, with no clear D. The CDR3 has 13 amino acids. Trimming took 7 bases from V and 3 from J, leaving 11 bases between them. Germline assignment: CDR1 MNHEY and CDR2 SVGAGI. In DNA, the CDR3 is TGTGCCAGCACCCCGGACGGGACAGATACGCAGTATTTT. Translation: CASTPDGTDTQYF.

This clone was seen just once. The V call is TRBV7-8, the J call TRBJ1-2; weak D call: TRBD1 (6 bases). The CDR3 is 14 residues long. Germline V gene lookup returns CDR1 SGHVS and CDR2 FQNEAQ. Deletions cut 6 bases from V and 8 bases from J, with 19 bases between. As DNA, the CDR3 is TGTGCCAGCAGTCCAGTTGCGGGGGCAGGGGGCTACACCTTC. It encodes CASSPVAGAGGYTF.

The gene calls are TRBV18 and TRBJ2-2; D is ambiguous. Germline CDR1 reads KGHSH; CDR2 reads LQKENI. Between the trimmed V and J ends, which lost 0 bases and 3 bases, there was a span of 8 bases. The CDR3 has 15 amino acids. CDR3 coding DNA: TGTGCCAGCTCACCACCTTTCCTCTACACCGGGGAGCTGTTTTTT. Its protein product is CASSPPFLYTGELFF.

The genes are TRBV15 and TRBJ2-1; 12 bases align to TRBD2. V lost 2 bases, J lost 4 bases, and 6 bases stayed unmatched. The CDR3 spans 17 residues. Germline CDR1 is LNHNV and CDR2 is YYDKDF (reference sequence). The CDR3 sequence is CATSRQTGTSGYNEQFF. Written as DNA, the CDR3 is TGTGCCACCAGCAGACAAACCGGGACTAGCGGGTACAATGAGCAGTTCTTC.

The gene calls are TRBV27 and TRBJ2-5, with 8 positions matching TRBD2. Looked up from germline, CDR1 is MNHEY and CDR2 is SMNVEV (reference sequence). The CDR3 is 13 amino acids. With V trimmed by 7 bases and J by 3 bases, 4 bases remained unmatched. The CDR3: CASTRAGEETQYF. The CDR3 region has the DNA TGTGCCAGCACCCGAGCGGGAGAAGAGACCCAGTACTTC.

The chain combines TRBV24-1 with TRBJ1-5, with D maybe TRBD1 (5 bases). The CDR3 has 16 amino acids. Looked up from germline, CDR1 is KGHDR and CDR2 is SFDVKD. Trimming shortened V by 3 bases and J by 5 bases, and 16 bases separated the two germline ends. The CDR3 DNA follows: TGTGCCACCAGTGATCGATCAGGGCCGGTGGATCAGCCCCAGCATTTT. Its translation: CATSDRSGPVDQPQHF.

The chain is built from TRBV6-5 and TRBJ1-3, with TRBD1 as a possible D gene (5 bases). The CDR3 consists of 15 residues. Trimming left V 7 bases short and J 2 bases short, with 15 bases between. Germline V CDR1 and CDR2: MNHEY, SVGAGI. The CDR3 region is CASTSGQRAGNTIYF. For the CDR3, the DNA is TGTGCCAGCACCTCAGGGCAACGAGCTGGAAACACCATATATTTT.

This sequence joins TRBV9 and TRBJ2-2; TRBD1 aligns across 10 bases. The CDR3 has 16 residues. V dropped 4 bases and J dropped 6; count of bases not matched to a gene: 9. Germline assignment: CDR1 SGDLS and CDR2 YYNGEE. CDR3 residues: CASSPLGTGVAGELFF. The CDR3 DNA reads as TGTGCCAGCAGCCCACTCGGGACAGGGGTAGCCGGGGAGCTGTTTTTT.

The chain links TRBV11-3 to TRBJ2-1; no clear D gene. In germline, CDR1 is SGHNT, CDR2 YENEEA. The CDR3 loop spans 14 amino acids. V lost 0 bases and J lost 6, with 9 bases in between. Here the CDR3 DNA reads TGTGCCAGCAGCTTAGATCGGCAGACCAATGAGCAGTTCTTC. Translated, it gives CASSLDRQTNEQFF.

This chain uses TRBV5-1 with TRBJ1-5, with a possible D match to TRBD1 (5 bases). Trimming left V 0 bases short and J 1 base short, with 20 bases between. The CDR3 runs 19 residues. CDR1 is SGHRS and CDR2 is YFSETQ in the germline V gene. The chain's CDR3 is CASSLERDDEWVSNQPQHF. The CDR3 coding sequence is TGCGCCAGCAGCTTGGAGCGGGACGACGAATGGGTGAGCAATCAGCCCCAGCATTTT.

The chain employs TRBV7-8 and TRBJ1-1; D not resolved. V was shortened by 5 bases and J by 1 base, with 8 bases between the two germline ends. CDR3 length equals 13 residues. Germline values: CDR1 SGHVS, CDR2 FQNEAQ. DNA for the CDR3: TGTGCCAGCAGCCTTAAAAGGAACACTGAAGCTTTCTTT. This codes for CASSLKRNTEAFF. The variable domain in full, completed from reference TRBV7-8 and TRBJ1-1, reads GAGVSQSPRYKVAKRGQDVALRCDPISGHVSLFWYQQALGQGPEFLTYFQNEAQLDKSGLPSDRFFAERPEGSVSTLKIQRTQQEDSAVYLCASSLKRNTEAFFGQGTRLTVV.

V gene TRBV28 combines with J gene TRBJ1-4; 7 bases match TRBD1. Losses at the gene ends were 6 bases for V and 8 bases for J; bases not matched to a gene: 6. CDR1 is MDHEN and CDR2 is SYDVKM in the germline V gene. The CDR3 is 13 amino acids. The CDR3 reads CASRTGSNEKLFF. CDR3 sequence (DNA): TGTGCCAGCAGGACAGGGAGTAACGAAAAACTGTTTTTT.

The rearrangement uses TRBV5-1 and TRBJ2-1, with unresolved D. V gave up 0 bases and J gave up 8 bases, with 9 bases separating them. CDR3 length: 13 residues. Germline CDR1 is SGHRS and CDR2 is YFSETQ. CDR3 coding DNA: TGCGCCAGCAGCTTGGACAGAACAGATGAGCAGTTCTTC. This translates into CASSLDRTDEQFF.

The chain joins TRBV27 to TRBJ1-2; no clear D gene. V was trimmed by 5 bases and J by 8 bases, leaving 18 bases between them. The CDR3 is 14 residues long. Germline V gene data show CDR1 as MNHEY and CDR2 as SMNVEV (reference sequence). CDR3 nucleotide sequence: TGTGCCAGCAGTACCACCGGTCGGGTGTGGGGCTACACCTTC. Encoded protein: CASSTTGRVWGYTF.

The chain links TRBV6-5 to TRBJ1-2; D unresolved. This CDR3 has 14 amino acids. Germline assignment: CDR1 MNHEY and CDR2 SVGAGI. Trimming left V 6 bases short and J 5 bases short, with 16 bases between. The CDR3 region has the DNA TGTGCCAGCAGACCCCCCGGGAACGGATATGGCTACACCTTC. Its translation: CASRPPGNGYGYTF.

This chain joins TRBV13 and TRBJ1-1; 7 bases fit TRBD1. V trimming: 0 bases; J trimming: 10 bases; junction bases outside the gene matches: 2. Germline V gene lookup returns CDR1 PRHDT and CDR2 FYEKMQ (reference sequence). CDR3 length: 12 residues. CDR3 bases: TGTGCCAGCAGCTTAGGGGCAGGGGGAGCTTTCTTT. Its protein product is CASSLGAGGAFF.

The chain joins TRBV5-4 to TRBJ1-1, with D uncertain. CDR3 size: 14 residues. CDR1 is SGHNT, CDR2 YYREEE, per germline (reference sequence). V lost 4 bases to trimming and J lost 2 bases, with 12 bases between them. The CDR3: CASSPNEENTEAFF. CDR3 DNA sequence: TGTGCCAGCAGCCCAAATGAAGAAAACACTGAAGCTTTCTTT.

V gene TRBV9 combines with J gene TRBJ2-5; the match to TRBD2 covers 12 bases. The CDR3 totals 15 residues. With V trimmed by 1 base and J by 5 bases, 3 bases remained unmatched. Germline loops: CDR1 SGDLS, CDR2 YYNGEE. DNA for the CDR3: TGTGCCAGCAGCGTATTGGGGACTAGCGGGGAGACCCAGTACTTC. This gives the protein CASSVLGTSGETQYF.

The chain recombines TRBV19 with TRBJ1-5, with D unclear. The CDR3 runs 13 residues. From germline, CDR1 is LNHDA and CDR2 SQIVND (reference sequence). Trimming stripped 9 bases from V and 0 bases from J, with 9 bases between. The CDR3: CASSTFSNQPQHF. The CDR3 DNA follows: TGTGCCAGCTCTACATTTAGCAATCAGCCCCAGCATTTT. Filled out from reference TRBV19 and TRBJ1-5, the complete variable domain reads DGGITQSPKYLFRKEGQNVTLSCEQNLNHDAMYWYRQDPGQGLRLIYYSQIVNDFQKGDIAEGYSVSREKKESFPLTVTSAQKNPTAFYLCASSTFSNQPQHFGDGTRLSIL.

The V call is TRBV5-1, the J call TRBJ2-3; D uncertain. The V end lost 0 bases, the J end lost 1 base, and 6 bases lay between the germline ends. The CDR3 sequence is 14 residues long. Germline loops: CDR1 SGHRS, CDR2 YFSETQ. CDR3 loop: CASSLGEGTDTQYF. In nucleotides, the CDR3 is TGCGCCAGCAGCTTGGGGGAAGGCACAGATACGCAGTATTTT.

The chain links TRBV11-1 to TRBJ2-1; tentative D call: TRBD1 (5 bases). Trimming pared 2 bases from V and 9 bases from J, leaving 11 bases between. CDR3 length: 13 residues. The germline V gene encodes CDR1 SGHAT and CDR2 FQDESV (reference sequence). The CDR3 loop reads CASSLRFRVEQFF. CDR3 DNA: TGTGCCAGCAGCTTAAGGTTCAGGGTTGAGCAGTTCTTC.